This T cell receptor (beta chain) was documented in a study of blood T cell repertoires in COVID-19. Overall study: Sample material is recorded as cDNA or gDNA derived from T cells, B-cell-depleted T cells, or PBMCs.

This clone was recorded a few times. The authors' processing: Nucleated cell number was recorded as an estimate derived from reference gene primer amplification. Libraries were prepared by immunoSEQ multiplex PCR; TCRdb keeps only in-frame clonotypes and omits some of them. That table supplies the V and J calls and clone size; D and trimming were determined from the DNA. The table shows some 15,000 clones, with approximately 90% occurring only once. V dropped 1 base and J dropped 0 bases, with 10 bases sitting between them. The germline gives CDR1 GTSNPN, CDR2 SVGIG (reference sequence). This CDR3 is built from 15 residues.

The V gene is TRBV30, the J gene TRBJ2-1; the D gene is possibly TRBD2 (5 bases). The sequence was collected from a human donor in a cohort sampled during active COVID-19. The specimen was peripheral blood. The CDR3 loop is CAWSASLSSYNEQFF. CDR3 coding DNA: TGTGCCTGGAGTGCTAGCCTAAGCTCCTACAATGAGCAGTTCTTC.